Listed below are T cell receptor beta chains from one sample, sequenced in a study of blood T cell repertoires in COVID-19. Libraries were prepared by immunoSEQ multiplex PCR; TCRdb keeps only in-frame clonotypes and omits some of them. The table lists over 90,000 clones, about 78% of them singletons, with 9.5% to 10% in the top ten. Specimen: peripheral blood. These TCRs come from a man between 60 and 75 years old with active or convalescent COVID-19. Each CDR3 is given with its conserved first and last residue. The order of the fields is D gene, V gene, clone size, J gene, CDR3 protein, CDR3 DNA. The D gene is left open where the match is weak. Size is omitted from some rows. Given values are once, few, many or a class for expanded clones.

.	TRBV6-6	.	TRBJ2-4	CASNSGPRGDIQYF	TGTGCCAGCAATAGCGGACCCCGCGGGGACATTCAGTACTTC
TRBD1	TRBV30	.	TRBJ1-5	CAWSRQGGNQPQHF	TGTGCCTGGAGTAGACAGGGTGGCAATCAGCCCCAGCATTTT
TRBD1	TRBV9	.	TRBJ1-4	CASSVEGQGRNEKLFF	TGTGCCAGCAGCGTCGAGGGACAGGGCCGGAATGAAAAACTGTTTTTT
TRBD2	TRBV10-2	.	TRBJ2-3	CASSTGTSGRADTQYF	TGCGCCAGCAGTACCGGGACTAGCGGGAGGGCCGACACGCAGTATTTT
.	TRBV28	.	TRBJ2-1	CASSLRWGKDEQFF	TGTGCCAGCAGTCTTCGGTGGGGCAAGGATGAGCAGTTCTTC
.	TRBV27	.	TRBJ1-6	CASGYYNSPLHF	TGTGCGTCGGGATACTATAATTCACCCCTCCACTTT
.	TRBV4-2	.	TRBJ1-4	CASSLADGANEKLFF	TGTGCCAGCAGCCTAGCGGATGGGGCTAATGAAAAACTGTTTTTT
.	TRBV15	.	TRBJ2-7	CATSRDYGQLNEQYF	TGTGCCACCAGCAGAGATTACGGACAGCTCAACGAGCAGTACTTC
.	TRBV19	.	TRBJ1-5	CASSMGRRNQPQHF	TGTGCCAGTAGTATGGGGCGGAGAAATCAGCCCCAGCATTTT
TRBD1	TRBV5-1	.	TRBJ2-2	CATNPRGTVNTGELFF	TGCGCCACCAACCCCCGTGGGACAGTCAACACCGGGGAGCTGTTTTTT
.	TRBV24-1	.	TRBJ2-1	CATSDAARRNEQFF	TGTGCCACCAGTGATGCGGCCCGGCGCAATGAGCAGTTCTTC
TRBD2	TRBV5-1	few	TRBJ2-3	CASKRVAGGDTQYF	TGCGCCAGCAAAAGGGTAGCGGGAGGTGATACGCAGTATTTT
TRBD1	TRBV29-1	.	TRBJ1-1	CSAAGTANTEAFF	TGCAGCGCCGCCGGGACAGCGAACACTGAAGCTTTCTTT
.	TRBV2	.	TRBJ2-3	CARTYGETGSWDTQYF	TGTGCCAGGACGTACGGGGAAACAGGGTCCTGGGATACGCAGTATTTT
TRBD2	TRBV15	.	TRBJ2-2	CATSRDKGLAGPDTGELFF	TGTGCCACCAGCAGAGATAAGGGACTAGCGGGCCCCGACACCGGGGAGCTGTTTTTT
TRBD2	TRBV4-2	.	TRBJ2-1	CASSQAGTSGVEEQFF	TGTGCCAGCAGCCAAGCCGGGACTAGCGGGGTCGAGGAGCAGTTCTTC
TRBD2	TRBV7-3	.	TRBJ2-1	CASSLRGGRGGNEQFF	TGTGCCAGCAGCTTAAGAGGCGGGAGGGGAGGAAATGAGCAGTTCTTC
.	TRBV3-1/TRBV3-2	.	TRBJ2-1	CASRALREQFF	TGTGCCAGCAGAGCGCTTCGGGAGCAGTTCTTC
TRBD1	TRBV6-5	once	TRBJ2-5	CASRRQGRETQYF	TGTGCCAGCAGAAGACAGGGCAGGGAGACCCAGTACTTC
.	TRBV6-5	.	TRBJ2-3	CASSSGSGWGTDTQYF	TGTGCCAGCAGTTCCGGGTCGGGGTGGGGCACAGATACGCAGTATTTT
TRBD2	TRBV6-1	.	TRBJ2-1	CASSESRLAGGGGEQFF	TGTGCCAGCAGTGAAAGTAGACTAGCGGGAGGAGGGGGTGAGCAGTTCTTC
TRBD2	TRBV5-1	.	TRBJ2-3	CASSSKPLGGRTYTDTQYF	TGCGCCAGCAGCAGTAAGCCCCTGGGAGGGCGGACGTACACAGATACGCAGTATTTT
TRBD2	TRBV29-1	.	TRBJ2-7	CSVSGGLAGVYEQYF	TGCAGCGTAAGCGGAGGACTAGCGGGTGTCTACGAGCAGTACTTC
.	TRBV5-5	.	TRBJ1-1	CASSALSTAMNTEAFF	TGTGCCAGCAGCGCGCTTTCGACTGCCATGAACACTGAAGCTTTCTTT
.	TRBV27	.	TRBJ1-2	CASSLSGTTGYTF	TGTGCCAGCAGTTTAAGCGGCACGACTGGCTACACCTTC
.	TRBV19	.	TRBJ1-2	CASGNLGGRQSSNYGYTF	TGTGCCAGTGGAAACCTGGGGGGGCGCCAATCCTCTAACTATGGCTACACCTTC
TRBD1	TRBV24-1	few	TRBJ2-1	CATSDSGTGLNNEQFF	TGTGCCACCAGTGACTCCGGGACAGGGCTTAACAATGAGCAGTTCTTC
.	TRBV4-2	.	TRBJ2-1	CASSQDGSNYNEQFF	TGTGCCAGCAGCCAAGATGGGAGCAATTACAATGAGCAGTTCTTC
TRBD1	TRBV3-1/TRBV3-2	.	TRBJ1-1	CASSHRQGAGAEAFF	TGTGCCAGCAGCCACCGACAGGGGGCGGGGGCTGAAGCTTTCTTT
TRBD1	TRBV2	.	TRBJ2-1	CASSLGQNNEQFF	TGTGCCAGCAGTTTGGGACAGAACAATGAGCAGTTCTTC
TRBD2	TRBV19	once	TRBJ2-7	CASSISGRAYYEQYF	TGTGCCAGTAGTATAAGCGGGAGGGCCTACTACGAGCAGTACTTC
.	TRBV5-8	few	TRBJ1-2	CASSLEGSADLLYGYTF	TGTGCCAGCAGCTTGGAAGGGAGCGCCGACCTCCTATATGGCTACACCTTC
TRBD1	TRBV6-6	.	TRBJ1-5	CASRRQGGGGSNQPQHF	TGTGCCAGCAGGCGACAGGGAGGGGGGGGAAGCAATCAGCCCCAGCATTTT
.	TRBV5-6	many	TRBJ1-5	CASSLLGRGGNQPQHF	TGTGCCAGCAGCTTGCTGGGCAGGGGTGGGAATCAGCCCCAGCATTTT
.	TRBV11-2	.	TRBJ1-2	CASSLERGANYGYTF	TGTGCCAGCAGCTTAGAACGGGGGGCTAACTATGGCTACACCTTC
TRBD1	TRBV3-1/TRBV3-2	.	TRBJ2-1	CASSQGRSLRTGINEQFF	TGTGCCAGCAGCCAAGGAAGGTCTTTGCGGACAGGGATCAATGAGCAGTTCTTC
TRBD1	TRBV19	.	TRBJ1-3	CASRAPGWGTASGNTIYF	TGTGCCAGTAGAGCCCCCGGTTGGGGGACAGCGTCTGGAAACACCATATATTTT
.	TRBV2	few	TRBJ2-7	CASIDRGYEQYF	TGTGCCAGCATCGACCGGGGTTACGAGCAGTACTTC
.	TRBV19	.	TRBJ2-7	CASSTTTSVYEQYF	TGTGCCAGTAGTACCACGACTAGTGTCTACGAGCAGTACTTC
.	TRBV6-6	.	TRBJ2-4	CASTFDGSEAIQYF	TGTGCCAGCACTTTCGACGGGAGCGAGGCCATTCAGTACTTC
.	TRBV2	.	TRBJ2-7	CASSEQGITYEQYF	TGTGCCAGCAGTGAACAGGGGATAACCTACGAGCAGTACTTC
.	TRBV6-5	once	TRBJ1-6	CASSYGMRDSPLHF	TGTGCCAGCAGTTACGGGATGAGGGATTCACCCCTCCACTTT
TRBD2	TRBV2	.	TRBJ2-7	CASRPLAGASYEQYF	TGTGCCAGCAGACCCCTAGCGGGAGCCTCCTACGAGCAGTACTTC
TRBD1	TRBV18	.	TRBJ1-2	CASSPQGQSYGYTF	TGTGCCAGCTCACCACAGGGACAGAGCTATGGCTACACCTTC
TRBD2	TRBV7-2	.	TRBJ2-1	CASSLGLAQGSEQFF	TGTGCCAGCAGCTTAGGACTAGCGCAGGGCTCAGAGCAGTTCTTC
.	TRBV4-2	few	TRBJ2-4	CASSQEPAGNIQYF	TGTGCCAGCAGCCAAGAGCCCGCCGGAAACATTCAGTACTTC
TRBD1	TRBV7-2	.	TRBJ2-7	CASSSDRGYEQYF	TGTGCCAGCAGCTCCGACAGGGGGTACGAGCAGTACTTC
TRBD2	TRBV6-2/TRBV6-3	.	TRBJ2-1	CASSLSSGAYNEQFF	TGTGCCAGCAGTCTCTCTAGCGGGGCATACAATGAGCAGTTCTTC
.	TRBV6-5	.	TRBJ2-3	CASKYGGGLTDTQYF	TGTGCCAGCAAATATGGGGGAGGACTCACAGATACGCAGTATTTT
.	TRBV9	.	TRBJ2-1	CASSVARLASYNEQFF	TGTGCCAGCAGCGTAGCACGGCTAGCGTCCTACAATGAGCAGTTCTTC
TRBD1	TRBV12-3/TRBV12-4	.	TRBJ1-1	CASTDRLGTEAFF	TGTGCCAGCACGGACAGGCTGGGCACTGAAGCTTTCTTT
.	TRBV19	.	TRBJ2-6	CASSNNRDGANVLTF	TGTGCCAGTAGTAACAACAGGGATGGGGCCAACGTCCTGACTTTC
.	TRBV5-4	.	TRBJ2-1	CASSLEAYNEQFF	TGTGCCAGCAGCTTGGAAGCGTACAATGAGCAGTTCTTC
TRBD2	TRBV2	.	TRBJ2-7	CASSARTSGTYEQYF	TGTGCCAGCAGTGCTAGAACTAGCGGGACCTACGAGCAGTACTTC